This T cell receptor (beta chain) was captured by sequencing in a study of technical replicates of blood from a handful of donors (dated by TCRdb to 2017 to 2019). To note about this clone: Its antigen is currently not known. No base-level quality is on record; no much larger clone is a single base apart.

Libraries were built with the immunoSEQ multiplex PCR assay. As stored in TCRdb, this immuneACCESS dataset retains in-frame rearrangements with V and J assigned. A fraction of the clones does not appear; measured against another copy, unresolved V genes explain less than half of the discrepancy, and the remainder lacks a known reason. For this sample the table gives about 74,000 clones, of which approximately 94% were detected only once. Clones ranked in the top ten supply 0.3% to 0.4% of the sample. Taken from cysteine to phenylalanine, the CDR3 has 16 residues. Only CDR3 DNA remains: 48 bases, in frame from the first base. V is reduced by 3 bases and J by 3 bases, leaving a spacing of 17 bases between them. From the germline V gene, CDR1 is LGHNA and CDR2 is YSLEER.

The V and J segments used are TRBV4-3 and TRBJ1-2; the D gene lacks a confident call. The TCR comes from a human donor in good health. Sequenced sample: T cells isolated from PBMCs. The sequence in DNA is TGCGCCAGCAGCCAGAGAGACACCACCAGAGACTATGGCTACACCTTC. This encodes CASSQRDTTRDYGYTF.